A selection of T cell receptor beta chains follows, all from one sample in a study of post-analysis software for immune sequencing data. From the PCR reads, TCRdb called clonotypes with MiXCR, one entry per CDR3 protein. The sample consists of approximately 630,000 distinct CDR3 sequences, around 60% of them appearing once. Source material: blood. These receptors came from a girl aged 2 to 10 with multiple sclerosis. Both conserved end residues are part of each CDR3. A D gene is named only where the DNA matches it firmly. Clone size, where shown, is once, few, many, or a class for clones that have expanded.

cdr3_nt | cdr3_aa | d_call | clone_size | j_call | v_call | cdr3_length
TGCAGTGCTAGCCCCAGTGACTCCTACACAGATACGCAGTATTTT | CSASPSDSYTDTQYF | - | - | TRBJ2-3 | TRBV20-1 | 15
TGCAGCGTTGAACCGGGACTACATAACAATGAGCAGTTCTTC | CSVEPGLHNNEQFF | TRBD2 | once | TRBJ2-1 | TRBV29-1 | 14
TGTGCCAGCAGTATACAGTTTTACAATGAGCAGTTCTTC | CASSIQFYNEQFF | - | - | TRBJ2-1 | TRBV7-2 | 13
TGCGCCAGCAGCCAGGTATTGCAAGGGAATGAGCAGTTCTTC | CASSQVLQGNEQFF | - | - | TRBJ2-1 | TRBV4-1 | 14
TGCAGCGTTGAAGTGACAGGAATACAAGAGACCCAGTACTTC | CSVEVTGIQETQYF | - | - | TRBJ2-5 | TRBV29-1 | 14
TGTGCCAGCAGCTTGGCCTCGGGGGTTAACTATGGCTACACCTTC | CASSLASGVNYGYTF | - | - | TRBJ1-2 | TRBV5-6 | 15
TGCGCCAGCAGCCCGACCGGGGCAGATTACAATGAGCAGTTCTTC | CASSPTGADYNEQFF | - | - | TRBJ2-1 | TRBV5-1 | 15
TGTGCCAGCAGTGCGTTGTCGGGAGGGAGTTCTTACGAGCAGTACTTC | CASSALSGGSSYEQYF | TRBD2 | - | TRBJ2-7 | TRBV6-1 | 16
TGCGCCAGCAGCTCCACACAGGGACGAGATACGCAGTATTTT | CASSSTQGRDTQYF | - | - | TRBJ2-3 | TRBV5-1 | 14
TGTGCCAGCAGCTTTTCCGGGGGCCGCTATGGCTACACCTTC | CASSFSGGRYGYTF | - | - | TRBJ1-2 | TRBV7-2 | 14
TGCGCCAGCAGCCAAGATCTCCCTAGCGGTGCTAGCACAGATACGCAGTATTTT | CASSQDLPSGASTDTQYF | TRBD2 | - | TRBJ2-3 | TRBV4-3 | 18
TGTGCCAGCAGTTTAGGGGACATAAGCAATGAGCAGTTCTTC | CASSLGDISNEQFF | - | - | TRBJ2-1 | TRBV12-3/TRBV12-4 | 14
TGTGCCAGCTCACTCGACTCTGGAAACACCATATATTTT | CASSLDSGNTIYF | - | - | TRBJ1-3 | TRBV18 | 13
TGCGCCAGCAGATACGCCCTACAGAGCTCCTACGAGCAGTACTTC | CASRYALQSSYEQYF | - | few | TRBJ2-7 | TRBV5-1 | 15